Listed below are T cell receptor beta chains from one sample, sequenced in a study of blood T cell repertoires in COVID-19. Only in-frame clones appear in the TCRdb table, and some are missing; sequencing was by immunoSEQ multiplex PCR. The table shows 300,000 to 400,000 clones, with roughly 86% occurring only once. The sequenced sample was peripheral blood. Receptors originate from a human donor in a cohort sampled during active COVID-19. Both conserved end residues are part of each CDR3. D genes are given only for firm matches. The size entry is marked missing in some rows and otherwise reads once, few, many or a size class.

d_gene	v_gene	abundance	j_gene	CDR3nt	CDR3aa
.	TRBV6-5	.	TRBJ1-2	TGTGCCAGCAGACCGGGGACTTATGGCTACACCTTC	CASRPGTYGYTF
.	TRBV3-1/TRBV3-2	.	TRBJ2-7	TGTGCCAGCAGCCAAGGGGACATGGCTCCCGAGCAGTACTTC	CASSQGDMAPEQYF
.	TRBV2	.	TRBJ2-3	TGTGCCAGCAGTGAACGAGTTCCTTTAGCTAGCACAGATACGCAGTATTTT	CASSERVPLASTDTQYF
.	TRBV19	.	TRBJ2-7	TGTGCCAGTAGTTCGGGATCTATTTACGAGCAGTACTTC	CASSSGSIYEQYF
TRBD2	TRBV10-3	.	TRBJ2-7	TGTGCCATCAGTGAGTCGCGGGAGGGTTTGGAGCAGTACTTC	CAISESREGLEQYF
TRBD1	TRBV15	.	TRBJ1-1	TGTGCCACCAGCAGAGGAGGGGGCAGGGGGGCCACTGAAGCTTTCTTT	CATSRGGGRGATEAFF
TRBD2	TRBV28	.	TRBJ2-3	TGTGCCAGCAGTCCAACCGGGGGGGGCGGGAGAGATACGCAGTATTTT	CASSPTGGGGRDTQYF
TRBD2	TRBV5-1	.	TRBJ2-3	TGCGCCAGCAGCTTCCTAGCGGGGGCTACAGATACGCAGTATTTT	CASSFLAGATDTQYF
TRBD1	TRBV29-1	.	TRBJ2-7	TGCAGCGTAAGGGACAGGGAAAAAGGGGACGGGCAGTACTTC	CSVRDREKGDGQYF
.	TRBV9	.	TRBJ2-3	TGTGCCAGCAGCGTGACTACTAGCACAGATACGCAGTATTTT	CASSVTTSTDTQYF
TRBD1	TRBV2	.	TRBJ1-2	TGTGCCAGCAGGAATGACAGGGGGCATGGCTACACCTTC	CASRNDRGHGYTF
.	TRBV5-4	.	TRBJ2-4	TGTGCCAGCAGCAATACCCCCACAGAAGCCAAAAACATTCAGTACTTC	CASSNTPTEAKNIQYF
.	TRBV27	.	TRBJ2-5	TGTGCCAGCAGTTTATCGTCGCAGGGCGGAGGGGAGACCCAGTACTTC	CASSLSSQGGGETQYF
.	TRBV15	once	TRBJ1-4	TGTGCCACCAGCAGGGCCTCGGACGGGGCAACTAATGAAAAACTGTTTTTT	CATSRASDGATNEKLFF
TRBD1	TRBV5-1	few	TRBJ1-1	TGCGCCAGCAGCTTGGCCGGGACAGGGGGCACTGAAGCTTTCTTT	CASSLAGTGGTEAFF
.	TRBV12-2	.	TRBJ1-1	TGTGCAAGTCGCTCGGCGGGGCGGGGTTTCGGCACTGAAGCTTTCTTT	CASRSAGRGFGTEAFF
TRBD1	TRBV5-1	.	TRBJ1-1	TGCGCCAGCAGCTCGATGACAGGGGAGCTTTGGACTGAAGCTTTCTTT	CASSSMTGELWTEAFF
.	TRBV6-1	.	TRBJ2-1	TGTGCCAGCAGTGAAATCGTCCAGACTCCCCCTGACGAGCAGTTCTTC	CASSEIVQTPPDEQFF
.	TRBV4-1	.	TRBJ1-6	TGCGCCAGCAGCCAAGTCGGGGGAAATTCACCCCTCCACTTT	CASSQVGGNSPLHF
.	TRBV19	.	TRBJ2-5	TGTGCCAGTAGTATAAAAGGAGGAGAGACCCAGTACTTC	CASSIKGGETQYF
TRBD1	TRBV7-9	.	TRBJ2-7	TGTGCCAGCAGCCAAGGGGGCACCTACGAGCAGTACTTC	CASSQGGTYEQYF
.	TRBV3-1/TRBV3-2	.	TRBJ1-5	TGTGCCAGCAGCCCCTCGGGTCTCAATCAGCCCCAGCATTTT	CASSPSGLNQPQHF